This paragraph reports one T cell receptor (beta chain). This sample was included in a study of T cell changes during pregnancy in multiple sclerosis. The CDR3 runs to 17 residues. Germline loops: CDR1 LGHNA, CDR2 YNFKEQ. Unmatched junction bases numbered 7, after V lost 0 bases and J lost 6 bases. Produced via immunoSEQ multiplex PCR; TCRdb's table is partial and in-frame only. The sample gives about 130,000 clones, approximately 96% of which show up once; 0.44% is in the top ten. The V and J genes are TRBV4-2 and TRBJ2-3, with TRBD2 identical over 12 bases. The origin of this receptor is a female donor with multiple sclerosis, enrolled in a pregnancy study. The sequencing here drew on peripheral blood, taken after pregnancy. The CDR3 loop reads CASSQDLTSGRRDTQYF. In DNA form, the CDR3 reads TGTGCCAGCAGCCAAGATCTAACTAGCGGGAGGAGGGATACGCAGTATTTT.